This TCR beta chain was sequenced for a study of post-analysis software for immune sequencing data. cDNA libraries for TCR beta contained unique molecular identifiers. TCRdb reprocessed the PCR reads with MiXCR, giving one entry per CDR3 protein. The table includes hundreds of thousands of distinct CDR3 sequences, about 60% detected once. This clonotype was seen a few times. This receptor was taken from a girl aged 2 to 9 with multiple sclerosis. The sequencing sample was made of blood.

CDR3 sequence (DNA): TGCAGCGTTGTGTCGGACAACTATGGCTACACCTTC. Amino acid sequence: CSVVSDNYGYTF. This chain connects TRBV29-1 to TRBJ1-2; D unclear. The CDR3 is 12 residues long. The germline V and J ends were trimmed by 4 bases and 2 bases, with 8 bases remaining between them. Germline V gene data show CDR1 as SQVTM and CDR2 as ANQGSEA.